Sequencing of this TCR beta chain was carried out in a study of blood T cells in healthy people across ages. The CDR3 extends over 17 amino acids. V lost 3 bases to trimming and J lost 1 base, with 16 bases between them. Per the germline V gene, CDR1 is ENHRY and CDR2 is SYGVKD. Primed by a sample-barcoded 5' primer and a J-beta primer mix, a second PCR proceeded for about 7 to 11 cycles. TCRdb re-called the 5' RACE reads with MiXCR, one entry per CDR3 protein. The sample consists of fewer than 2,000,000 distinct CDR3 sequences, about two fifths of them appearing once. Sequencing was carried out using blood. The chain is built from TRBV10-3 and TRBJ1-5; TRBD1 is a possible D gene (6 bases). This TCR was sampled from a human donor in good health. The chain's CDR3 is CAISEVGPGGSNQPQHF. The CDR3 bases are TGTGCCATCAGTGAAGTCGGACCCGGGGGCAGCAATCAGCCCCAGCATTTT.